The 3 T cell receptor beta chains in this list originate from one sample, sequenced in a study of blood T cell repertoires in COVID-19. Sequenced by immunoSEQ multiplex PCR; TCRdb stores in-frame clones only, minus some. The table shows roughly 200,000 clones, with more than 85% occurring only once. Sequencing used peripheral blood. The receptors derive from a woman between 50 and 59 years old with COVID-19, enrolled during active disease.

The rearrangement uses TRBV12-5 and TRBJ1-1; the D gene is possibly TRBD1 (5 bases). V lost 1 base and J lost 5, with 8 bases in between. Per germline, CDR1 LGHNT and CDR2 FRNRAP. This CDR3 has 13 residues. CDR3 sequence: CASGLAGWTEAFF. Written as DNA, the CDR3 is TGTGCTAGTGGTTTGGCAGGGTGGACTGAAGCTTTCTTT.

This chain joins TRBV2 and TRBJ1-5; unclear D gene. The V gene's germline CDR1 is SNHLY and CDR2 FYNNEI. The length of the CDR3 is 13 residues. V lost 3 bases, J lost 5 bases, and 8 bases lay in between. CDR3 DNA sequence: TGTGCCAGCAGTGAGAGGGTTTATCAGCCCCAGCATTTT. It codes for CASSERVYQPQHF.

The gene calls are TRBV3-1 (or the pseudogene TRBV3-2) and TRBJ1-4, with D perhaps matching TRBD1 (5 bases). From germline, CDR1 is LGHDT and CDR2 YNNKEL (reference sequence). The V gene lost 2 bases and the J gene lost 5 bases, with 6 bases spanning the gap. This CDR3 spans 13 amino acids. CDR3 amino acids: CASSQRQNEKLFF. CDR3 coding DNA: TGTGCCAGCAGCCAAAGACAGAATGAAAAACTGTTTTTT.